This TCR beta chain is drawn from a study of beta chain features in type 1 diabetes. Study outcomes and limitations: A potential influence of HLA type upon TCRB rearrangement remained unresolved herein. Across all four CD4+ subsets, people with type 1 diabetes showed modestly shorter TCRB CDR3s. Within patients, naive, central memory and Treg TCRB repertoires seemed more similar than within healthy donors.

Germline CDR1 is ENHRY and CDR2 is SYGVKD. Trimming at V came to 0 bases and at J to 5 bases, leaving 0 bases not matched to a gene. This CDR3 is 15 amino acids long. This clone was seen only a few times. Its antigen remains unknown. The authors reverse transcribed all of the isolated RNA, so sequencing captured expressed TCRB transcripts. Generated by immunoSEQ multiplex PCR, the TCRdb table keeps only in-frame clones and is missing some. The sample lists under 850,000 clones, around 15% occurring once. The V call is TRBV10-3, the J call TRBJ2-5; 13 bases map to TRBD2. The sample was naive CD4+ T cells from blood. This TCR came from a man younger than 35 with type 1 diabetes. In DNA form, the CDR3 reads TGTGCCATCAGTGAGTCGACTAGCGGGGGGGAGACCCAGTACTTC. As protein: CAISESTSGGETQYF.